The 19 T cell receptor beta chains listed next were all sequenced from one sample in a study of T cell responses to AZD1222 COVID-19 vaccine. The protocol was immunoSEQ multiplex PCR, while the TCRdb copy is restricted to in-frame clones and leaves out a portion. Of about 120,000 clones in the sample, about 88% were seen once. This specimen was peripheral blood, taken 28 days after the second AZD1222 dose. These receptor sequences come from an adult who received the AZD1222 COVID-19 vaccine.

This clone was found once. This chain joins TRBV29-1 and TRBJ2-7, with 11 bases matching TRBD1. This CDR3 contains 14 residues. Germline loops: CDR1 SQVTM, CDR2 ANQGSEA. V lost 6 bases, J lost 7 bases, and 11 bases stayed unmatched. The CDR3 region has the DNA TGCAGCGTGGACTCAAGGGGACAGGGGGGAGAGCAGTACTTC. Translating it yields CSVDSRGQGGEQYF.

The chain is built from TRBV11-2 and TRBJ1-1, with D unresolved. Germline V gene data show CDR1 as SGHAT and CDR2 as FQNNGV. Trimming cost V 1 base and J 2 bases, with 5 bases left between them. The CDR3 loop spans 13 amino acids. The CDR3 nucleotides read TGTGCCAGCAGCTTAGGGGATAACACTGAAGCTTTCTTT. Protein: CASSLGDNTEAFF. Variable domain in full (rest from reference TRBV11-2 and TRBJ1-1): EAGVAQSPRYKIIEKRQSVAFWCNPISGHATLYWYQQILGQGPKLLIQFQNNGVVDDSQLPKDRFSAERLKGVDSTLKIQPAKLEDSAVYLCASSLGDNTEAFFGQGTRLTVV.

The rearrangement links TRBV9 to TRBJ2-7; a weak D match, TRBD1 (5 bases). Per germline, CDR1 SGDLS and CDR2 YYNGEE. The CDR3 contains 14 residues. Trimming cost V 0 bases and J 0 bases, with 7 bases left between them. The CDR3 nucleotides are TGTGCCAGCAGCGTAGCTGGGGCCTCCTACGAGCAGTACTTC. Amino acids: CASSVAGASYEQYF. Filled out from reference TRBV9 and TRBJ2-7, the complete variable domain reads DSGVTQTPKHLITATGQRVTLRCSPRSGDLSVYWYQQSLDQGLQFLIQYYNGEERAKGNILERFSAQQFPDLHSELNLSSLELGDSALYFCASSVAGASYEQYFGPGTRLTVT.

The chain employs TRBV28 and TRBJ1-4; no clear D gene. Germline CDR1 and CDR2: MDHEN and SYDVKM. V lost 6 bases and J 2 bases, leaving 10 bases between the germline ends. CDR3 length: 14 residues. CDR3 region: CASRSWATNEKLFF. In DNA, the CDR3 is TGTGCCAGCAGATCATGGGCCACTAATGAAAAACTGTTTTTT.

This chain's CDR3 is CASSQDKGARNQPQHF. The CDR3 nucleotides read TGTGCCAGCAGCCAAGATAAGGGGGCTCGGAATCAGCCCCAGCATTTT. The chain is built from TRBV3-1 (or the pseudogene TRBV3-2) and TRBJ1-5, with 7 bases lining up with TRBD1. Germline values: CDR1 LGHDT, CDR2 YNNKEL (reference sequence). V shed 0 bases and J 4 bases; nucleotides not matched to a gene: 6. The CDR3 runs 16 residues.

The rearrangement links TRBV11-3 to TRBJ1-2, with D possibly TRBD1 on 6 matching bases. Germline loops: CDR1 SGHNT, CDR2 YENEEA. This CDR3 has 14 amino acids. Trimming cost V 7 bases and J 0 bases, with 12 bases left between them. The CDR3 DNA reads as TGTGCCAGCACGCGAGGGGGTACTAACTATGGCTACACCTTC. As protein: CASTRGGTNYGYTF. The variable domain in full, completed from reference TRBV11-3 and TRBJ1-2, reads EAGVVQSPRYKIIEKKQPVAFWCNPISGHNTLYWYLQNLGQGPELLIRYENEEAVDDSQLPKDRFSAERLKGVDSTLKIQPAELGDSAVYLCASTRGGTNYGYTFGSGTRLTVV.

The V call is TRBV4-1, the J call TRBJ1-4; D is undetermined. This CDR3 comprises 16 residues. Trimming left V 0 bases short and J 2 bases short, with 10 bases between. Per the germline V gene, CDR1 is MGHRA and CDR2 is YSYEKL. The CDR3 coding sequence is TGCGCCAGCAGCCAAGAAGGGTTTGGGACTAATGAAAAACTGTTTTTT. This sequence encodes CASSQEGFGTNEKLFF.

The chain has TRBV28 and TRBJ1-4; D may be TRBD1 (5 bases). V was trimmed by 5 bases and J by 2 bases, leaving 12 bases between them. Germline V CDR1 and CDR2: MDHEN, SYDVKM. This CDR3 comprises 15 residues. The CDR3 bases are TGTGCCAGCAGTCCATTCAGGGTTACTAATGAAAAACTGTTTTTT. Protein: CASSPFRVTNEKLFF.

J is TRBJ2-7 and V is TRBV11-3; TRBD1 matches at 10 bases. After removal of 5 bases from V and 4 bases from J, the junction contained 5 bases not matched to a gene. CDR3 size: 14 residues. Germline V gene data show CDR1 as SGHNT and CDR2 as YENEEA. Here the CDR3 DNA reads TGTGCCAGCAGCGGGGGGACAGGGGAATACGAGCAGTACTTC. Its protein product is CASSGGTGEYEQYF.

The V gene is TRBV24-1, the J gene TRBJ1-3, with D uncertain. The V gene lost 2 bases and the J gene lost 7 bases, with 8 bases spanning the gap. The CDR3 spans 13 residues. Germline V gene data show CDR1 as KGHDR and CDR2 as SFDVKD. CDR3: CATSDSSLNTIYF. The DNA for the CDR3 is TGTGCCACCAGTGATTCGTCACTCAACACCATATATTTT.

The gene calls are TRBV24-1 and TRBJ2-5; D unclear. CDR1 is KGHDR and CDR2 is SFDVKD in the germline V gene. The CDR3 is made up of 17 amino acids. With 3 bases removed from V and 4 bases from J, the gap between germline ends came to 20 bases. CDR3 DNA sequence: TGTGCCACCAGTGATCCGCAGCCCCCTGGGGAACGAGAGACCCAGTACTTC. This sequence encodes CATSDPQPPGERETQYF.

The V and J genes are TRBV30 and TRBJ1-6; 7 bases line up with TRBD1. CDR3 length: 16 amino acids. The germline V gene encodes CDR1 GTSNPN and CDR2 SVGIG (reference sequence). With V trimmed by 0 bases and J by 1 base, 3 bases remained unmatched. CDR3 DNA: TGTGCCTGGAGTGTTGAGGGGGCGTCCTATAATTCACCCCTCCACTTT. Encoded protein: CAWSVEGASYNSPLHF. Together with reference TRBV30 and TRBJ1-6, the CDR3 gives the full variable domain: SQTIHQWPATLVQPVGSPLSLECTVEGTSNPNLYWYRQAAGRGLQLLFYSVGIGQISSEVPQNLSASRPQDRQFILSSKKLLLSDSGFYLCAWSVEGASYNSPLHFGNGTRLTVT.

Written as DNA, the CDR3 is TGTGCCAGGAAAACAGTCTTTGCTTACAATGAGCAGTTCTTC. This gives the protein CARKTVFAYNEQFF. The genes are TRBV7-4 and TRBJ2-1; D not certain. V was pared by 9 bases and J by 4 bases, with 16 bases between. The length of the CDR3 is 14 residues. Germline values: CDR1 SGHVT, CDR2 SQSDAQ.

This chain connects TRBV29-1 to TRBJ1-4; 7 bases line up with TRBD1. The CDR3 runs to 13 residues. The junction had 9 bases not matched to a gene; V was cut back by 6 bases and J by 8 bases. Germline assignment: CDR1 SQVTM and CDR2 ANQGSEA. DNA for the CDR3: TGCAGCGTGCCCGGGACAGTGGGGGAAAAACTGTTTTTT. Residues: CSVPGTVGEKLFF.

The rearrangement uses TRBV3-1 (or the pseudogene TRBV3-2) and TRBJ2-7, with a possible D match to TRBD1 (5 bases). The CDR3 extends over 14 amino acids. Per the germline V gene, CDR1 is LGHDT and CDR2 is YNNKEL (reference sequence). V gave up 5 bases and J gave up 3 bases, with 14 bases separating them. CDR3 amino acids: CASSWKGAFYEQYF. The CDR3 DNA is TGTGCCAGCAGCTGGAAAGGGGCATTCTACGAGCAGTACTTC.

The chain couples TRBV12-3 or TRBV12-4 to TRBJ2-1; D unresolved. This CDR3 has 13 amino acids. V gave up 5 bases and J gave up 8 bases, with 13 bases separating them. This CDR3 is CASSTTVSHEQFF. The CDR3 bases are TGTGCCAGCAGTACGACGGTTAGCCATGAGCAGTTCTTC.

The chain carries TRBV2 and TRBJ2-1; perhaps TRBD2 as D (5 bases). Germline V gene sequence: CDR1 SNHLY, CDR2 FYNNEI. CDR3 length: 12 residues. Trimming removed 1 base from V and 10 bases from J, with 8 bases in between. CDR3 sequence: CASSEERWEQFF. CDR3 nucleotides: TGTGCCAGCAGTGAAGAGCGGTGGGAGCAGTTCTTC. Full variable domain (missing parts from reference TRBV2 and TRBJ2-1): EPEVTQTPSHQVTQMGQEVILRCVPISNHLYFYWYRQILGQKVEFLVSFYNNEISEKSEIFDDQFSVERPDGSNFTLKIRSTKLEDSAMYFCASSEERWEQFFGPGTRLTVL.

This chain joins TRBV7-9 and TRBJ1-2; TRBD1 might be the D (6 bases). The ends were cut back, 5 bases at V and 8 bases at J, with 18 bases in the middle. Germline assignment: CDR1 SEHNR and CDR2 FQNEAQ (reference sequence). The CDR3 covers 14 residues. The CDR3 protein is CASSERGGADGYTF. CDR3 in DNA: TGTGCCAGCAGCGAAAGGGGGGGAGCGGACGGCTACACCTTC.

The chain employs TRBV6-4 and TRBJ2-7, with TRBD2 matching 12 bases. The CDR3 loop spans 16 amino acids. Per the germline V gene, CDR1 is MRHNA and CDR2 is SNTAGT. V was pared by 2 bases and J by 4 bases, with 6 bases of the junction left unmatched. This chain's CDR3 is CASSDPTSGGMYEQYF. The DNA for the CDR3 is TGTGCCAGCAGTGACCCGACTAGCGGGGGAATGTACGAGCAGTACTTC.